This T cell receptor beta chain was sequenced for a study of blood T cell repertoires in COVID-19. Looking at the study overall: The United States, Italy and Spain were the sources of the acute and convalescent COVID-19 samples. T cells, B-cell-depleted T cells, or PBMCs supplied cDNA or gDNA.

Losses at the gene ends were 4 bases for V and 7 bases for J; bases not matched to a gene: 8. CDR3 size: 15 residues. Looked up from germline, CDR1 is LNHDA and CDR2 is SQIVND (reference sequence). In the authors' methods: Researchers report that nucleated cell counts were estimated from reference gene primer amplification. Assay used: immunoSEQ multiplex PCR; TCRdb lists only in-frame clones, some missing. V, J and clone size derive from that table, while D and trimming were established from the DNA sequence. The top ten hold approximately 9.1% of the sample, which has approximately 150,000 clones, 82% seen once.

This rearrangement joins TRBV19 to TRBJ2-1; 9 bases match TRBD2. The origin of this receptor is a woman between 65 and 79 years old with acute or convalescent COVID-19. Sequences were obtained from peripheral blood. The CDR3 loop is CASSKGVAGDNEQFF. CDR3 coding DNA: TGTGCCAGTAGTAAGGGAGTAGCGGGAGATAATGAGCAGTTCTTC.